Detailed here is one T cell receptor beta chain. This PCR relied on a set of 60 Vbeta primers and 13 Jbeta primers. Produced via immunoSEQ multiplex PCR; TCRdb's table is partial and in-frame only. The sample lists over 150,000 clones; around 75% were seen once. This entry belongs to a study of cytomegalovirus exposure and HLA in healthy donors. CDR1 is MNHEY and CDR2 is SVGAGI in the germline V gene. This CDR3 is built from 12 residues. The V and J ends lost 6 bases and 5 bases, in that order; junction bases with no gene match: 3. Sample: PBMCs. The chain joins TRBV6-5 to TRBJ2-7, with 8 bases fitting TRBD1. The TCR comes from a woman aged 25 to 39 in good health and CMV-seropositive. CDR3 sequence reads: CASRSQGDEQYF. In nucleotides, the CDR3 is TGTGCCAGCAGGTCACAGGGGGACGAGCAGTACTTC.